This TCR beta chain came from a study of blood T cells in healthy people across ages. Donors were healthy Caucasian individuals from Russia aged about 6 to 90. In each sample, at least 7 million PBMCs were isolated. Per sample, no less than 5 micrograms of total RNA were extracted. Using a J-beta primer mix together with a sample-barcoded 5' primer, a second PCR was run for roughly 6 to 11 cycles. TCRdb processed the 5' RACE reads anew with MiXCR; each CDR3 protein has one entry. In the table there are approximately 770,000 distinct CDR3 sequences, roughly 60% of which are singletons. This receptor was identified in a man aged 30 to 39 in good health. What was sequenced was blood.

Here the CDR3 reads CSASGGNEQYF. The CDR3 DNA follows: TGCAGTGCTAGTGGTGGGAACGAGCAGTACTTC. V gene TRBV20-1 combines with J gene TRBJ2-7; no clear D. Germline loops: CDR1 DFQATT, CDR2 SNEGSKA (reference sequence). The CDR3 runs to 11 residues. Trimming removed 3 bases at V and 5 bases at J, with 8 bases between.